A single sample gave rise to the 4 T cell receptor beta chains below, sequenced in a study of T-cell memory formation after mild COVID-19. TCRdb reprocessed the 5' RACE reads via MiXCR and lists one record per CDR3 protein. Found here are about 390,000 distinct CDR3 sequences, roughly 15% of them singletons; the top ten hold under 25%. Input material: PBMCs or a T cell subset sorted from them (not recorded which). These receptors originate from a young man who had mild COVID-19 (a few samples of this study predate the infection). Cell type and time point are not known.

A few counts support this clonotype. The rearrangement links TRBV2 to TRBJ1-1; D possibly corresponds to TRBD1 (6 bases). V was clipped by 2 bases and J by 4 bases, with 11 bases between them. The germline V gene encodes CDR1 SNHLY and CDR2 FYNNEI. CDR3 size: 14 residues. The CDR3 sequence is CASSERRGPTEAFF. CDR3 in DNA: TGTGCCAGCAGTGAACGCAGGGGTCCCACTGAAGCTTTCTTT.

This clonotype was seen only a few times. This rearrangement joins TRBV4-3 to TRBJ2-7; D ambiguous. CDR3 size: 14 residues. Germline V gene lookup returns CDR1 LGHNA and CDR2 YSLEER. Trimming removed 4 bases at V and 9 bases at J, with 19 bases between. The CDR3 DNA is TGCGCCAGCAGCCCGGGTTCGGGTCCTACGGGGCAGTACTTC. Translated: CASSPGSGPTGQYF.

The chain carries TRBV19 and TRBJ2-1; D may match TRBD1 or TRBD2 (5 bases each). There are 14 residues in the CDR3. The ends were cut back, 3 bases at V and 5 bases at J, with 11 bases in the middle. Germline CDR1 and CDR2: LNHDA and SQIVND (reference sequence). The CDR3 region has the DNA TGTGCCAGTAGTATTGGAAGGGACCACAATGAGCAGTTCTTC. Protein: CASSIGRDHNEQFF. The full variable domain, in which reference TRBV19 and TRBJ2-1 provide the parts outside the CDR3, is DGGITQSPKYLFRKEGQNVTLSCEQNLNHDAMYWYRQDPGQGLRLIYYSQIVNDFQKGDIAEGYSVSREKKESFPLTVTSAQKNPTAFYLCASSIGRDHNEQFFGPGTRLTVL.

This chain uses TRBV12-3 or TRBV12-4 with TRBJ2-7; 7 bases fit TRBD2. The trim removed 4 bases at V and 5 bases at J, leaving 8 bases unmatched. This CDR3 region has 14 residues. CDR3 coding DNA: TGTGCCAGCAGTTCGCAACTAGCGTCCGACGAGCAGTACTTC. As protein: CASSSQLASDEQYF.